This T cell receptor (beta chain) came from a study of radiotherapy plus CTLA-4 blockade in lung cancer. Study-wide results and limits: Once radiotherapy plus ipilimumab had been given, TCR clones derived from tumor expanded in blood.

Data came from immunoSEQ multiplex PCR; TCRdb stores just in-frame clones and leaves some out. The table includes approximately 50,000 clones, 70% to 85% detected once. Turning to this clone: Its antigen is unidentified.

The CDR3 runs to 14 residues. In germline, CDR1 is LGHNA, CDR2 YSLEER. Trimming at V came to 3 bases and at J to 10 bases, leaving 7 bases not matched to a gene. Sequencing was performed on peripheral blood, taken from a patient treated with radiotherapy plus ipilimumab. The TCR was taken from a human donor with non-small cell lung cancer whose response to radiotherapy plus ipilimumab could not be evaluated. This chain links TRBV4-3 with TRBJ2-1, with 9 bases aligning to TRBD2. The CDR3 nucleotides are TGCGCCAGCAGCCAGCGACCGCGGGAGGGGGAGCAGTTCTTC. It encodes CASSQRPREGEQFF.